This T cell receptor (beta chain) appears in the sequencing data of a study of blood T cell repertoires in COVID-19. As for the study in general: Nucleic acid was either cDNA or gDNA, and it came from T cells, B-cell-depleted T cells, or PBMCs.

The table came from immunoSEQ multiplex PCR; TCRdb's copy has only in-frame clones and leaves some out. In the table there are roughly 230,000 clones, 85% to 90% of which are singletons. CDR1 LNHNV and CDR2 YYDKDF come from the germline V gene (reference sequence). This CDR3 contains 18 residues. Unmatched junction bases numbered 12, after V lost 3 bases and J lost 1 base. The sequence was collected from a woman in her sixties or seventies with COVID-19, enrolled during active disease. Input material: peripheral blood. The V and J genes are TRBV15 and TRBJ2-5; 9 bases fit TRBD1. This CDR3 reads CATSRTDRGGYGQETQYF. The CDR3, as DNA: TGTGCCACCAGCAGGACGGACAGGGGAGGGTACGGCCAAGAGACCCAGTACTTC.